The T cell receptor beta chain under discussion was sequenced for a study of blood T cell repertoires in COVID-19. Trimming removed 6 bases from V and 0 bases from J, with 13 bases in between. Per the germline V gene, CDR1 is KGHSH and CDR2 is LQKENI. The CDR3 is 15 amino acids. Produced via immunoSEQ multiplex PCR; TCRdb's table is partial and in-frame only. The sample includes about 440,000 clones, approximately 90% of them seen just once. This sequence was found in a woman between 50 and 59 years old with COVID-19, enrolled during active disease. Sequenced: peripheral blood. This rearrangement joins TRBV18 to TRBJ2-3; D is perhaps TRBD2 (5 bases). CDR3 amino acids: CASSLDYLSTDTQYF. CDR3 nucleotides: TGTGCCAGCTCCCTCGACTACCTAAGCACAGATACGCAGTATTTT.